This T cell receptor (beta chain) comes out of a study of OX40 agonist ivuxolimab in advanced cancers. Overall study context: Three partial responders included one hepatocellular carcinoma patient and two cutaneous melanoma patients.

The assay was immunoSEQ multiplex PCR, and TCRdb's table has in-frame clones only and misses some. In the table there are tens of thousands of clones, 85% of which are singletons. The study, taken as a whole, reports: CD4+ and CD8+ blood T cells expanded clonally by week 6 at 0.1 to 3.0 mg/kg.

V was pared by 0 bases and J by 2 bases, with 8 bases between. CDR1 is SNHLY, CDR2 FYNNEI, per germline. The CDR3 sequence is 16 residues long. On this clone itself: Its antigen remains unidentified.

The source of this sequence is an adult with an advanced solid tumor such as melanoma, head and neck, liver or kidney cancer. The chain has TRBV2 and TRBJ2-6; D possibly uses TRBD1 or TRBD2 (5 bases each). This specimen consisted of CD4+ or CD8+ T cells sorted from blood, obtained in a trial of the OX40 agonist ivuxolimab. The CDR3: CASSEAVGAGANVLTF. The DNA of the CDR3 is TGTGCCAGCAGTGAAGCGGTGGGGGCTGGGGCCAACGTCCTGACTTTC.